A single sample is the source of the 25 T cell receptor beta chains below, sequenced in a study of long-term antiretroviral therapy in people with HIV (dated by TCRdb to between 2021 and 2022). Sequencing of the TRB variable region was done with the immunoSEQ hsTCRB v3.0 assay at survey level resolution. The table was pulled from immuneACCESS by TCRdb, which kept in-frame rearrangements only. Such tables lose some clones; where checked, under half of the loss comes from unresolved V genes, and the rest has no known cause. This sample lists roughly 34,000 clones; about 85% were detected once. Of the sample, more than 4.5% falls within the top ten clones. Sequencing was performed on unsorted PBMCs, taken about 2.7 years before starting antiretroviral therapy. These receptors were collected from a woman aged 30 to 39 with HIV.

The chain recombines TRBV7-2 with TRBJ2-5; D is ambiguous. Looked up from germline, CDR1 is SGHTA and CDR2 is FQGNSA. Trimming left V 3 bases short and J 5 bases short, with 7 bases between. The CDR3 runs to 12 residues. The DNA of the CDR3 is TGTGCCAGCAGCTTTAATCGGGAGACCCAGTACTTC. This encodes CASSFNRETQYF.

This chain uses TRBV2 with TRBJ2-2; D call uncertain. This CDR3 is built from 15 residues. Between the trimmed V and J ends, which lost 2 bases and 5 bases, there was a span of 12 bases. Germline CDR1 is SNHLY and CDR2 is FYNNEI. CDR3 amino acids: CASSESISETGELFF. CDR3 DNA sequence: TGTGCCAGCAGTGAAAGTATTTCGGAGACCGGGGAGCTGTTTTTT.

The V gene is TRBV6-5, the J gene TRBJ2-6, with 8 positions matching TRBD1. CDR1 is MNHEY and CDR2 is SVGAGI in the germline V gene. CDR3 length equals 15 residues. Trimming took 5 bases from V and 4 from J; bases not matched to a gene: 4. The CDR3 bases are TGTGCCAGCAGTGGACAGGGTCTGGGGGCCAACGTCCTGACTTTC. It is translated as CASSGQGLGANVLTF.

CDR3 bases: TGTGCCAGCAGCTTCAAGGCCGGGGGTAGGGTGAGGACCTACGAGCAGTACGTC. Protein sequence: CASSFKAGGRVRTYEQYV. The rearrangement joins TRBV5-8 to TRBJ2-7; the D gene is possibly TRBD2 (6 bases). CDR3 length equals 18 residues. V was pared by 2 bases and J by 2 bases, with 23 bases between. The germline V gene encodes CDR1 SGHTS and CDR2 YDEGEE.

The CDR3 reads CASSNHSGGVPPYEQYV. CDR3 nucleotide sequence: TGCGCCAGCAGTAATCATAGCGGGGGGGTACCTCCCTACGAGCAGTACGTC. This sequence joins TRBV10-2 and TRBJ2-7; 11 bases line up with TRBD2. V gave up 5 bases and J gave up 2 bases; unmatched junction bases: 11. The CDR3 has 17 residues. The germline V gene has CDR1 WSHSY and CDR2 SAAADI.

This clone came up a few times. The chain couples TRBV11-3 to TRBJ2-5, with 8 positions matching TRBD1. Per germline, CDR1 SGHNT and CDR2 YENEEA. This CDR3 has 12 amino acids. V lost 5 bases and J lost 7; bases outside the gene matches: 3. CDR3 DNA: TGTGCCAGCAGCCCTGGACAGGGGACCCAGTACTTC. This codes for CASSPGQGTQYF.

This chain uses TRBV5-1 with TRBJ1-1, with D possibly matching TRBD1 (6 bases). The CDR3 runs to 14 residues. Trimming pared 4 bases from V and 2 bases from J, leaving 12 bases between. Germline CDR1 SGHRS, CDR2 YFSETQ. Written as DNA, the CDR3 is TGCGCCAGCAGCACAGGGACCGATAACACTGAAGCTTTCTTT. Protein product: CASSTGTDNTEAFF.

J is TRBJ2-3 and V is TRBV12-5; D gene uncertain. The CDR3 is made up of 13 amino acids. With 7 bases removed from V and 2 bases from J, the gap between germline ends came to 10 bases. Germline CDR1 reads LGHNT; CDR2 reads FRNRAP. CDR3 nucleotide sequence: TGTGCTAGTGACAGTTCTTACACAGATACGCAGTATTTT. It encodes CASDSSYTDTQYF. The variable domain in full, with the rest retrieved from reference TRBV12-5 and TRBJ2-3, is DARVTQTPRHKVTEMGQEVTMRCQPILGHNTVFWYRQTMMQGLELLAYFRNRAPLDDSGMPKDRFSAEMPDATLATLKIQPSEPRDSAVYFCASDSSYTDTQYFGPGTRLTVL.

This clone was recorded a few times. The rearrangement uses TRBV2 and TRBJ1-5, with D unresolved. CDR1 is SNHLY and CDR2 is FYNNEI in the germline V gene. The CDR3 has 15 residues. Trimming took 3 bases from V and 2 from J, leaving 11 bases between them. The CDR3 region has the DNA TGTGCCAGCAGTGATCCCAGGAAGGGCAATCAGCCCCAGCATTTT. This sequence encodes CASSDPRKGNQPQHF.

This sequence joins TRBV19 and TRBJ1-6, with 8 bases identical to TRBD1. V shed 7 bases, J shed 10 bases, and the junction held 9 bases outside the gene matches. This CDR3 comprises 14 residues. Germline CDR1 LNHDA, CDR2 SQIVND (reference sequence). DNA for the CDR3: TGTGCCAGTACACAGGGGGAGAACGGATCACCCCTCCACTTT. Amino acid sequence: CASTQGENGSPLHF. The full variable domain, rest sourced from reference TRBV19 and TRBJ1-6, is DGGITQSPKYLFRKEGQNVTLSCEQNLNHDAMYWYRQDPGQGLRLIYYSQIVNDFQKGDIAEGYSVSREKKESFPLTVTSAQKNPTAFYLCASTQGENGSPLHFGNGTRLTVT.

This clone was counted between two and nine times. This chain connects TRBV6-1 to TRBJ1-5; 10 bases align to TRBD1. This CDR3 comprises 15 residues. The ends lost 4 bases at V and 6 bases at J; junction bases unmatched: 6. Germline V gene lookup returns CDR1 MNHNS and CDR2 SASEGT. The CDR3 sequence is CASSVETGGIQPQHF. DNA for the CDR3: TGTGCCAGCAGTGTTGAGACAGGGGGCATTCAGCCCCAGCATTTT.

This rearrangement joins TRBV13 to TRBJ1-1, with D hard to call. Germline CDR1 and CDR2: PRHDT and FYEKMQ (reference sequence). This CDR3 region has 13 residues. The V gene lost 9 bases and the J gene lost 1 base, with 12 bases spanning the gap. CDR3 protein: CASRGWENTEAFF. CDR3 in DNA: TGTGCCAGTAGAGGCTGGGAGAACACTGAAGCTTTCTTT.

This chain joins TRBV5-1 and TRBJ1-2; D remains ambiguous. This CDR3 region has 13 residues. Germline loops: CDR1 SGHRS, CDR2 YFSETQ. The germline V and J ends were trimmed by 1 base and 7 bases, with 11 bases remaining between them. The CDR3 spells CASSLNLVSGYTF. The CDR3 nucleotides read TGCGCCAGCAGCTTGAACTTAGTTTCTGGCTACACCTTC.

The chain joins TRBV14 to TRBJ2-7, with 7 bases that match TRBD1. The CDR3 consists of 16 residues. The germline CDR1 and CDR2 sequences are SGHDN and FVKESK. Unmatched junction bases numbered 11, after V lost 4 bases and J lost 2 bases. As DNA, the CDR3 is TGTGCCAGCAGCCCTTACCAGACAGGGCGGCCCTACGAGCAGTACTTC. Its protein product is CASSPYQTGRPYEQYF.

This clone was found a few times. J is TRBJ1-3 and V is TRBV19; D is unclear. Trimming left V 6 bases short and J 0 bases short, with 6 bases between. CDR3 length: 13 residues. The germline CDR1 and CDR2 sequences are LNHDA and SQIVND (reference sequence). The CDR3 DNA is TGTGCCAGTAGATCACTCTCTGGAAACACCATATATTTT. The encoded protein is CASRSLSGNTIYF. The variable domain in full, with the rest retrieved from reference TRBV19 and TRBJ1-3, is DGGITQSPKYLFRKEGQNVTLSCEQNLNHDAMYWYRQDPGQGLRLIYYSQIVNDFQKGDIAEGYSVSREKKESFPLTVTSAQKNPTAFYLCASRSLSGNTIYFGEGSWLTVV.

V and J are TRBV6-1 and TRBJ1-4; D possibly corresponds to TRBD1 (6 bases). The CDR3 consists of 15 residues. Trimming shortened V by 6 bases and J by 2 bases, and 13 bases separated the two germline ends. Looked up from germline, CDR1 is MNHNS and CDR2 is SASEGT. CDR3 coding DNA: TGTGCCAGCAGAAACCGACAGGTCACTAATGAAAAACTGTTTTTT. This sequence encodes CASRNRQVTNEKLFF.

The CDR3 coding sequence is TGTGCCAGCAGTTCGGGAATGGGGGTCTCCTACAATGAGCAGTTCTTC. Translation: CASSSGMGVSYNEQFF. The chain uses TRBV27 and TRBJ2-1; D possibly matches TRBD1 or TRBD2 (5 bases each). Looked up from germline, CDR1 is MNHEY and CDR2 is SMNVEV (reference sequence). The CDR3 covers 16 residues. V was cut by 4 bases and J by 0 bases, with 13 bases left in between.

The chain couples TRBV27 to TRBJ1-2, with a possible D match to TRBD1 (5 bases). The CDR3 is 15 amino acids. Trimming took off 3 bases at V and 4 bases at J, with 15 bases between the two ends. CDR1 is MNHEY and CDR2 is SMNVEV in the germline V gene (reference sequence). In nucleotides, the CDR3 is TGTGCCAGCAGTTTTGGGGGGGGGTCGGGCTATGGCTACACCTTC. Its protein is CASSFGGGSGYGYTF.

The V call is TRBV30, the J call TRBJ2-5, with 11 bases identical to TRBD2. Germline V gene sequence: CDR1 GTSNPN, CDR2 SVGIG (reference sequence). This CDR3 is 14 amino acids long. V lost 7 bases and J lost 4; bases outside the gene matches: 8. The CDR3 DNA is TGTGCCTCCTCTAGCGGGGGGCCAGGAGAGACCCAGTACTTC. Translating gives CASSSGGPGETQYF.

This clone was counted once. The rearrangement joins TRBV19 to TRBJ2-2; TRBD1 aligns across 10 bases. CDR1 is LNHDA and CDR2 is SQIVND in the germline V gene (reference sequence). CDR3 length: 15 amino acids. The junction had 11 bases not matched to a gene; V was cut back by 8 bases and J by 8 bases. CDR3 DNA sequence: TGTGCCAGTGACCCGGGACAGGGGTTCGGAGGGGAGCTGTTTTTT. This translates into CASDPGQGFGGELFF. Full variable domain (remainder filled in from reference TRBV19 and TRBJ2-2): DGGITQSPKYLFRKEGQNVTLSCEQNLNHDAMYWYRQDPGQGLRLIYYSQIVNDFQKGDIAEGYSVSREKKESFPLTVTSAQKNPTAFYLCASDPGQGFGGELFFGEGSRLTVL.

The gene calls are TRBV12-5 and TRBJ1-6, with a weak D call TRBD1 (5 bases). The V gene's germline CDR1 is LGHNT and CDR2 FRNRAP. The CDR3 sequence is 15 residues long. Trimming pared 1 base from V and 5 bases from J, leaving 9 bases between. The DNA for the CDR3 is TGTGCTAGTGGTTTGGACAGGCCAAATAATTCACCCCTCCACTTT. Protein product: CASGLDRPNNSPLHF.

Comment on this clone: The sample contains more than one DNA sequence encoding this CDR3. The chain uses TRBV14 and TRBJ2-7, with D hard to call. Germline CDR1 SGHDN, CDR2 FVKESK. The CDR3 consists of 12 residues. Trimming stripped 3 bases from V and 3 bases from J, with 6 bases between. The chain's CDR3 is CASSQQLYEQYF. The CDR3 coding sequence is TGTGCCAGCAGCCAGCAACTCTACGAGCAGTACTTC.

CDR3 protein: CASLPGTSGYEQYV. The CDR3 DNA reads TGTGCCAGCCTCCCCGGGACTAGCGGGTACGAGCAGTACGTC. This sequence joins TRBV6-1 and TRBJ2-7; 12 bases are a match to TRBD2. The trim removed 8 bases at V and 4 bases at J, leaving 6 bases unmatched. The CDR3 is 14 amino acids. Germline V gene sequence: CDR1 MNHNS, CDR2 SASEGT.

The table lists this clone with a count of one. The V and J genes are TRBV11-3 and TRBJ2-2; no clear D gene. V lost 1 base and J 6 bases, leaving 3 bases between the germline ends. This CDR3 is 12 amino acids long. Germline values: CDR1 SGHNT, CDR2 YENEEA. The CDR3 spells CASSLVPGELFF. DNA for the CDR3: TGTGCCAGCAGCTTAGTCCCCGGGGAGCTGTTTTTT.

The chain joins TRBV7-2 to TRBJ2-1; D not resolved. CDR1 is SGHTA, CDR2 FQGNSA, per germline. V lost 8 bases, J lost 5 bases, and 19 bases lay in between. CDR3 length: 15 amino acids. The DNA of the CDR3 is TGTGCCAGCCGACCTCCCGAGAAAGGGAACAATGAGCAGTTCTTC. Its protein is CASRPPEKGNNEQFF.